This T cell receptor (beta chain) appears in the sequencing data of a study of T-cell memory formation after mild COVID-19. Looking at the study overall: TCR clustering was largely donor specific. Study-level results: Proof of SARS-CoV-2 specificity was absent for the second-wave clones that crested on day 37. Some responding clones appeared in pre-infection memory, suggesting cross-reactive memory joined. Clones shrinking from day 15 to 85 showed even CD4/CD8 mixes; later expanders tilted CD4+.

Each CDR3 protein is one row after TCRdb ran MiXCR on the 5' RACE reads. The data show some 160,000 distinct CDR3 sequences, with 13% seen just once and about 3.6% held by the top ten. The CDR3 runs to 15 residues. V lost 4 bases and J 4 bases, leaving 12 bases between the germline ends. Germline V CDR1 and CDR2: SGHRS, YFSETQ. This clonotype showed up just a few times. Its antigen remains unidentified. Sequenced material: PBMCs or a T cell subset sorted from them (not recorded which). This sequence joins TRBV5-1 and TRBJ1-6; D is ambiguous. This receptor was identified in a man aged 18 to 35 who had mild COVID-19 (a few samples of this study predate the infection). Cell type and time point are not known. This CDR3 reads CASSPGRNYNSPLHF. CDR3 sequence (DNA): TGCGCCAGCAGCCCCGGACGGAATTATAATTCACCCCTCCACTTT.